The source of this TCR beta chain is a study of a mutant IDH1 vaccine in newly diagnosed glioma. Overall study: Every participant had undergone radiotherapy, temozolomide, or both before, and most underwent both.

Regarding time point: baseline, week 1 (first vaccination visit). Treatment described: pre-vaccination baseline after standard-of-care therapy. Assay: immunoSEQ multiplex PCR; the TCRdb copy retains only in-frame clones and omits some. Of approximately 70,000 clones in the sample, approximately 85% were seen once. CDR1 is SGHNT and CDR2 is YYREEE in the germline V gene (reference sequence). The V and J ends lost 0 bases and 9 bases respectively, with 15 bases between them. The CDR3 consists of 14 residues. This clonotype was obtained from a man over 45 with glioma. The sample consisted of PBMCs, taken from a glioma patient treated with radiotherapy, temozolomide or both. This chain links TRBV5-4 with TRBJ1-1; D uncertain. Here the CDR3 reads CASSLESGGNQAFF. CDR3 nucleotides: TGTGCCAGCAGCTTGGAGTCCGGCGGGAACCAAGCTTTCTTT. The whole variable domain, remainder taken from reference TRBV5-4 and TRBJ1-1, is ETGVTQSPTHLIKTRGQQVTLRCSSQSGHNTVSWYQQALGQGPQFIFQYYREEENGRGNFPPRFSGLQFPNYSSELNVNALELDDSALYLCASSLESGGNQAFFGQGTRLTVV.